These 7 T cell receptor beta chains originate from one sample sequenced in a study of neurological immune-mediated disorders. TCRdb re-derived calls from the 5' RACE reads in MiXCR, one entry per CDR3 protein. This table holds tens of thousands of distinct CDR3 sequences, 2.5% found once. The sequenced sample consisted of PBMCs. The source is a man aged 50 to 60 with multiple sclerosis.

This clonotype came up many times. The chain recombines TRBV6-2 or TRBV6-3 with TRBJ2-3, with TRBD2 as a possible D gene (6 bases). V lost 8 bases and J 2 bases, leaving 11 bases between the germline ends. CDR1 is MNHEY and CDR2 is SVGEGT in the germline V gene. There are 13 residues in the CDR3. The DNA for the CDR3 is TGTGCCAGCCGGGACTTCTCCACAGATACGCAGTATTTT. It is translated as CASRDFSTDTQYF.

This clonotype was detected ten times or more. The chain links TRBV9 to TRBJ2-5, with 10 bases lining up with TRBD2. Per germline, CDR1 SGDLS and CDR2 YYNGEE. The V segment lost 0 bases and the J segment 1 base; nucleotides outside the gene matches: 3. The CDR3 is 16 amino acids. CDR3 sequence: CASSVGLAGGQETQYF. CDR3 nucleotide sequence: TGTGCCAGCAGCGTAGGGTTAGCGGGGGGCCAAGAGACCCAGTACTTC.

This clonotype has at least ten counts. The CDR3 sequence is CSAGGGSNTGELFF. The CDR3 DNA follows: TGCAGTGCGGGAGGCGGTTCGAACACCGGGGAGCTGTTTTTT. J is TRBJ2-2 and V is TRBV20-1, with D possibly being TRBD2 (6 bases). Germline V gives CDR1 DFQATT, CDR2 SNEGSKA (reference sequence). Trimming took 6 bases from V and 0 from J, leaving 11 bases between them. The CDR3 covers 14 residues.

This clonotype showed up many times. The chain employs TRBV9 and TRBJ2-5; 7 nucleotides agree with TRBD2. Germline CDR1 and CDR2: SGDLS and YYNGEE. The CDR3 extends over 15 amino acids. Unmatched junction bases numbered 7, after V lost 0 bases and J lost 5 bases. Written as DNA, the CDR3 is TGTGCCAGCAGCGTAGGGGGGGGTCAGTCGGAGACCCAGTACTTC. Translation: CASSVGGGQSETQYF.

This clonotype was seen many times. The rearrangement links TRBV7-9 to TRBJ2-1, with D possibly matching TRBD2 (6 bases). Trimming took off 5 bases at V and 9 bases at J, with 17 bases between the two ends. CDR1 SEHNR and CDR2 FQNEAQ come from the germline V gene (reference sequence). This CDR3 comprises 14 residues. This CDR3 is CASSPPTGGAEQFF. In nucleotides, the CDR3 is TGTGCCAGCAGCCCCCCCACAGGCGGGGCTGAGCAGTTCTTC.

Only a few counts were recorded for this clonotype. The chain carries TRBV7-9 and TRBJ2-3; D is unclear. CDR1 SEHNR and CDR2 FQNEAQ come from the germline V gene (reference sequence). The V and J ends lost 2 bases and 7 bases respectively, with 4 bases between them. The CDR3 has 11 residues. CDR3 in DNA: TGTGCCAGCAGCTTAACCCATACGCAGTATTTT. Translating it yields CASSLTHTQYF.

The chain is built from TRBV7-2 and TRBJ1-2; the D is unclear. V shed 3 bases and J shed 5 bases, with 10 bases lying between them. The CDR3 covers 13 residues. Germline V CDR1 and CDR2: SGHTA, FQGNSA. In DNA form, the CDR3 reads TGTGCCAGCAGCTTTGAAACGGATTATGGCTACACCTTC. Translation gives CASSFETDYGYTF.